The 21 T cell receptor beta chains below come from one sample, sequenced in a study of response to subunit inactivated influenza vaccine. From the RT-PCR reads, TCRdb called clonotypes with MiXCR, one entry per CDR3 protein. The sample has around 200,000 distinct CDR3 sequences, about a tenth seen once. The sequencing here drew on non-naive T cells sorted from PBMCs, taken on the day of vaccination. The receptors stem from a man aged 45 to 65 who received an inactivated influenza vaccine.

The genes are TRBV20-1 and TRBJ1-6; maybe TRBD1 (5 bases). This CDR3 has 14 residues. The V end lost 3 bases, the J end lost 4 bases, and 10 bases lay between the germline ends. Germline lookup yields CDR1 DFQATT and CDR2 SNEGSKA (reference sequence). This CDR3 is CSARTVGYNSPLHF. The DNA of the CDR3 is TGCAGTGCTAGGACAGTAGGGTATAATTCACCCCTCCACTTT.

The rearrangement links TRBV24-1 to TRBJ2-1, with 14 bases lining up with TRBD2. Germline values: CDR1 KGHDR, CDR2 SFDVKD. V gave up 3 bases and J gave up 8 bases; unmatched junction bases: 5. The CDR3 runs to 16 residues. In DNA form, the CDR3 reads TGTGCCACCAGTGATGGGGGACTAGCGGGAGTTTATGAGCAGTTCTTC. Translation gives CATSDGGLAGVYEQFF.

Here the CDR3 DNA reads TGTGCCAGCAGTTCCCAACTAGCGGGAAGAACCTACGAGCAGTACTTC. It translates to CASSSQLAGRTYEQYF. This chain connects TRBV27 to TRBJ2-7; 10 bases are a match to TRBD2. V shed 4 bases, J shed 2 bases, and the junction held 8 bases outside the gene matches. This CDR3 spans 16 amino acids. Per the germline V gene, CDR1 is MNHEY and CDR2 is SMNVEV (reference sequence).

The chain links TRBV7-9 to TRBJ2-7; D is uncertain. The CDR3 has 14 residues. The ends were cut back, 1 base at V and 3 bases at J, with 10 bases in the middle. Germline V lookup: CDR1 SEHNR, CDR2 FQNEAQ (reference sequence). The CDR3, as DNA: TGTGCCAGCAGCTTAGGTATTAACCACTACGAGCAGTACTTC. Translating gives CASSLGINHYEQYF. The full variable domain, in which reference TRBV7-9 and TRBJ2-7 provide the parts outside the CDR3, is DTGVSQNPRHKITKRGQNVTFRCDPISEHNRLYWYRQTLGQGPEFLTYFQNEAQLEKSRLLSDRFSAERPKGSFSTLEIQRTEQGDSAMYLCASSLGINHYEQYFGPGTRLTVT.

The genes are TRBV7-8 and TRBJ1-6; 9 bases are a match to TRBD1. This CDR3 is built from 19 residues. Trimming removed 1 base from V and 0 bases from J; junction bases left unmatched: 7. Looked up from germline, CDR1 is SGHVS and CDR2 is FQNEAQ. The CDR3 region has the DNA TGTGCCAGCAGCTTAGGGGACAGGGATTTGAGCTCCTATAATTCACCCCTCCACTTT. The encoded protein is CASSLGDRDLSSYNSPLHF.

This clonotype was counted many times. This chain uses TRBV12-3 or TRBV12-4 with TRBJ2-1; D uncertain. The ends were cut back, 5 bases at V and 10 bases at J, with 18 bases in the middle. The CDR3 is 14 residues long. CDR3 sequence: CASSPSAARTEQFF. The CDR3, as DNA: TGTGCCAGCAGTCCCAGTGCAGCGAGGACCGAGCAGTTCTTC.

This clonotype was counted at least ten times. The chain recombines TRBV29-1 with TRBJ2-2, with D possibly being TRBD1 (5 bases). Germline V gene data show CDR1 as SQVTM and CDR2 as ANQGSEA. The CDR3 has 11 residues. V was pared by 7 bases and J by 4 bases, with 7 bases between. This CDR3 is CSARATGELFF. DNA of the CDR3: TGCAGCGCCAGGGCCACCGGGGAGCTGTTTTTT.

This rearrangement joins TRBV4-1 to TRBJ2-5; TRBD1 agrees at 10 bases. Germline V lookup: CDR1 MGHRA, CDR2 YSYEKL. The V segment lost 4 bases and the J segment 5 bases; nucleotides outside the gene matches: 13. This CDR3 comprises 17 residues. The CDR3 nucleotides read TGCGCCAGCAGCCCTCGCGCGGGACAGGGGAATGGGGAGACCCAGTACTTC. It codes for CASSPRAGQGNGETQYF.

This chain uses TRBV6-1 with TRBJ2-5; D possibly uses TRBD1 or TRBD2 (5 bases each). The germline gives CDR1 MNHNS, CDR2 SASEGT. The CDR3 is 15 residues long. Trimming pared 6 bases from V and 2 bases from J, leaving 16 bases between. The chain's CDR3 is CASRTARGNQETQYF. CDR3 sequence (DNA): TGTGCCAGCAGGACGGCACGGGGCAATCAAGAGACCCAGTACTTC.

This clonotype was counted between two and nine times. The chain combines TRBV5-1 with TRBJ2-2; maybe TRBD1 (6 bases). Germline V gene data show CDR1 as SGHRS and CDR2 as YFSETQ. The CDR3 consists of 15 residues. Trimming stripped 2 bases from V and 7 bases from J, with 15 bases between. The CDR3: CASSFPGTPGGELFF. Written as DNA, the CDR3 is TGCGCCAGCAGCTTTCCAGGGACACCCGGCGGGGAGCTGTTTTTT.

The chain carries TRBV7-9 and TRBJ2-3; 9 positions match TRBD2. Trimming took 5 bases from V and 5 from J; bases not matched to a gene: 8. Germline V gene sequence: CDR1 SEHNR, CDR2 FQNEAQ (reference sequence). The CDR3 covers 15 residues. The CDR3 loop reads CASSPSSGERDTQYF. In nucleotides, the CDR3 is TGTGCCAGCAGCCCCTCTAGCGGGGAAAGAGATACGCAGTATTTT.

This clonotype is medium-sized within its sample. The chain joins TRBV7-2 to TRBJ2-2; D is undetermined. Germline V gene lookup returns CDR1 SGHTA and CDR2 FQGNSA. This CDR3 contains 12 residues. With 7 bases removed from V and 3 bases from J, the gap between germline ends came to 6 bases. The CDR3 DNA reads as TGTGCCAGCATCAGCGACACCGGGGAGCTGTTTTTT. The encoded protein is CASISDTGELFF.

This clonotype appeared many times. CDR3 amino acids: CASSPQWTGRQGRGGNQPQHF. The CDR3 nucleotides are TGTGCCAGCAGTCCCCAGTGGACAGGGAGGCAAGGAAGAGGTGGTAATCAGCCCCAGCATTTT. The chain joins TRBV28 to TRBJ1-5, with 8 bases identical to TRBD1. V lost 5 bases to trimming and J lost 4 bases; unmatched junction nucleotides: 25. The length of the CDR3 is 21 residues. Germline V lookup: CDR1 MDHEN, CDR2 SYDVKM.

There are a few counts of this clonotype. The rearrangement joins TRBV30 to TRBJ2-3, with a weak D call TRBD2 (6 bases). This CDR3 is built from 15 residues. Trimming pared 2 bases from V and 0 bases from J, leaving 12 bases between. Per the germline V gene, CDR1 is GTSNPN and CDR2 is SVGIG (reference sequence). The CDR3 region is CAWSLGGWSTDTQYF. The CDR3 DNA reads TGTGCCTGGAGTTTGGGGGGATGGAGCACAGATACGCAGTATTTT.

This clonotype was counted only a few times. J is TRBJ2-2 and V is TRBV28; 11 bases match TRBD2. Germline CDR1 reads MDHEN; CDR2 reads SYDVKM. This CDR3 is built from 15 residues. Unmatched junction bases numbered 6, after V lost 6 bases and J lost 6 bases. In nucleotides, the CDR3 is TGTGCCAGCAGCCATAGCGGGGGGGCTGCCGGGGAGCTGTTTTTT. Amino acid sequence: CASSHSGGAAGELFF. Variable domain in full (rest from reference TRBV28 and TRBJ2-2): DVKVTQSSRYLVKRTGEKVFLECVQDMDHENMFWYRQDPGLGLRLIYFSYDVKMKEKGDIPEGYSVSREKKERFSLILESASTNQTSMYLCASSHSGGAAGELFFGEGSRLTVL.

Ten or more counts support this clonotype. The chain links TRBV14 to TRBJ2-2; D not certain. V was cut by 2 bases and J by 12 bases, with 10 bases left in between. The germline gives CDR1 SGHDN, CDR2 FVKESK. CDR3 size: 12 residues. The CDR3 sequence is CASSQSRAQLFF. In DNA, the CDR3 is TGTGCCAGCAGCCAATCAAGGGCTCAGCTGTTTTTT.

This chain joins TRBV20-1 and TRBJ1-1; 7 bases line up with TRBD1. V lost 2 bases, J lost 2 bases, and 2 bases stayed unmatched. The V gene's germline CDR1 is DFQATT and CDR2 SNEGSKA (reference sequence). The CDR3 loop spans 13 amino acids. Here the CDR3 DNA reads TGCAGTGCTAGACGACAGGGTAACACTGAAGCTTTCTTT. Protein: CSARRQGNTEAFF.

This clonotype was seen a few times. The CDR3 region has the DNA TGCGCCAGCAGCCAGGTTCCAGGGGCTGTCGGTACTGAGCAGTTCTTC. Translation gives CASSQVPGAVGTEQFF. This chain uses TRBV4-3 with TRBJ2-1, with a possible D match to TRBD1 (6 bases). Germline loops: CDR1 LGHNA, CDR2 YSLEER. Trimming removed 3 bases at V and 9 bases at J, with 21 bases between. CDR3 size: 16 residues.

This clonotype was counted a few times. The rearrangement links TRBV20-1 to TRBJ1-3, with D unresolved. Looked up from germline, CDR1 is DFQATT and CDR2 is SNEGSKA (reference sequence). V shed 1 base and J shed 0 bases, with 10 bases lying between them. This CDR3 has 15 amino acids. CDR3 in DNA: TGCAGTGCTAGAGGTACAGAGTTCTCTGGAAACACCATATATTTT. It codes for CSARGTEFSGNTIYF.

This clonotype was counted between two and nine times. The V call is TRBV28, the J call TRBJ2-3; 10 nucleotides match TRBD2. Germline trimming cut 5 bases from V and 0 bases from J; bases unmatched to any gene: 17. Per germline, CDR1 MDHEN and CDR2 SYDVKM. The CDR3 spans 20 residues. The CDR3 DNA reads as TGTGCCAGCAGTCCGGGACTAGCGCAACCGACTACTACTAGCACAGATACGCAGTATTTT. Residues: CASSPGLAQPTTTSTDTQYF.

This clonotype was seen many times. This chain joins TRBV28 and TRBJ2-3; a possible D gene is TRBD2 (6 bases). Germline V lookup: CDR1 MDHEN, CDR2 SYDVKM. V was trimmed by 4 bases and J by 3 bases, leaving 14 bases between them. The CDR3 loop spans 15 amino acids. The CDR3 is CASSSDLGRTDTQYF. The CDR3 region has the DNA TGTGCCAGCAGTTCTGACCTCGGGAGAACAGATACGCAGTATTTT. The variable domain in full, with the rest retrieved from reference TRBV28 and TRBJ2-3, is DVKVTQSSRYLVKRTGEKVFLECVQDMDHENMFWYRQDPGLGLRLIYFSYDVKMKEKGDIPEGYSVSREKKERFSLILESASTNQTSMYLCASSSDLGRTDTQYFGPGTRLTVL.